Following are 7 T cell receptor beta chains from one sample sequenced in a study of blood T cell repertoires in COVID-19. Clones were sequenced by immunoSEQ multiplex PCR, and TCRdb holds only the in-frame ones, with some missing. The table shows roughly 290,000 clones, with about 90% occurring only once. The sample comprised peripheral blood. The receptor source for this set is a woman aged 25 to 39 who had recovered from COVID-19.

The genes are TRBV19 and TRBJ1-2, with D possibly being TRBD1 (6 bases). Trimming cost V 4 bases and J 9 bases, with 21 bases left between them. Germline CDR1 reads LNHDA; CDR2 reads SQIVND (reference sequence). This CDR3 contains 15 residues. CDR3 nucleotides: TGTGCCAGTAGTACCTGGGGGGGCCAACCAGGGAGCTACACCTTC. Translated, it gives CASSTWGGQPGSYTF.

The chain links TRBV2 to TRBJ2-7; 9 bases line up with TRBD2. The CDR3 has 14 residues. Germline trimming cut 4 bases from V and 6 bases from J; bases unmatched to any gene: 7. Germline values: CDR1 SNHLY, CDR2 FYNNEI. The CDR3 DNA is TGTGCCAGCAGTGTAGCGGGAGAGTCCCTCGAGCAGTACTTC. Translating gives CASSVAGESLEQYF.

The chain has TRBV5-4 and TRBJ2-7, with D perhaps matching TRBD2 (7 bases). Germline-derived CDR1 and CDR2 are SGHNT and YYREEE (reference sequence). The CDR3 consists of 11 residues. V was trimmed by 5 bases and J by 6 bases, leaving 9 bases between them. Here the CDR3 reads CASRGGLEQYF. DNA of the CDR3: TGTGCCAGCAGGGGGGGGCTCGAGCAGTACTTC.

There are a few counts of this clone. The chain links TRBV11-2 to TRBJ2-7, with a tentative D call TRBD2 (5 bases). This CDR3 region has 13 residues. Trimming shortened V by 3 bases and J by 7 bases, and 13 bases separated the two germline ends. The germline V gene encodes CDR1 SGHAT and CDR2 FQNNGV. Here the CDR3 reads CASSFVIGGEQYF. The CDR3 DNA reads TGTGCCAGCAGCTTTGTTATTGGCGGGGAGCAGTACTTC.

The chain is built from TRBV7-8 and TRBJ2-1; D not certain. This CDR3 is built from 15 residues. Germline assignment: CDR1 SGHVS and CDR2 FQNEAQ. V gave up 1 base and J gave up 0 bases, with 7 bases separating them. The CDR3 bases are TGTGCCAGCAGCTTAGACAGAAGCTCCTACAATGAGCAGTTCTTC. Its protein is CASSLDRSSYNEQFF.

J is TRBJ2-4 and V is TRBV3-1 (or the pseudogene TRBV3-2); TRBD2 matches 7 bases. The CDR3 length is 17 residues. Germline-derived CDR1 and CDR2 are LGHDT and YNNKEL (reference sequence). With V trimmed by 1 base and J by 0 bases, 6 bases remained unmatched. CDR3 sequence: CASSQGVGGVAKNIQYF. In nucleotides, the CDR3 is TGTGCCAGCAGCCAAGGTGTGGGGGGGGTAGCCAAAAACATTCAGTACTTC.

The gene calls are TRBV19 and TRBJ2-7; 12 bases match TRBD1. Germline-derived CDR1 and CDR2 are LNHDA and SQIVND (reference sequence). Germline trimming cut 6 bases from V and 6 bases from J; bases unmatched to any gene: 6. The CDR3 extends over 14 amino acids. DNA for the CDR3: TGTGCCAGTAGCCTCGGGACAGGGGGCGTCGAGCAGTACTTC. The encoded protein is CASSLGTGGVEQYF.